This TCR beta chain was observed in a study of blood T cells in healthy people across ages. Study conclusions and caveats: What prevented conclusive comparison of naive and antigen-experienced cells was that PBMCs were unsorted.

Sample donors were healthy Caucasian individuals that came from Russia, aged roughly 6 to 95. Alongside a J-beta primer mix, a sample-barcoded 5' primer served in a second PCR lasting roughly 6 to 11 cycles. TCRdb analysed the 5' RACE reads with MiXCR anew, one entry per CDR3 protein. The sample contains hundreds of thousands of distinct CDR3 sequences, more than 40% of which appear only once. This clonotype was seen a handful of times. Antigen specificity is unknown. Sequencing was done on a sample of blood. This sequence was found in a man between 60 and 70 years old in good health.

The CDR3 reads CASSPGPRTGSETQYF. The CDR3 nucleotides read TGTGCCAGCAGCCCTGGACCGCGGACAGGGAGTGAGACCCAGTACTTC. The chain uses TRBV11-3 and TRBJ2-5; TRBD1 aligns across 8 bases. Germline V gene sequence: CDR1 SGHNT, CDR2 YENEEA. The J segment lost 5 bases and the V segment lost 5 bases, leaving 13 bases of the junction unmatched. The CDR3 sequence is 16 residues long. The full variable domain, its missing parts supplied by reference TRBV11-3 and TRBJ2-5, is EAGVVQSPRYKIIEKKQPVAFWCNPISGHNTLYWYLQNLGQGPELLIRYENEEAVDDSQLPKDRFSAERLKGVDSTLKIQPAELGDSAVYLCASSPGPRTGSETQYFGPGTRLLVL.